The rows below give T cell receptor beta chains drawn from one sample of a study of tumor and adjacent non-tumor tissue in lung cancer. A single record per CDR3 protein comes from TCRdb applying MiXCR to the multiplex PCR reads. The sample holds tens of thousands of distinct CDR3 sequences, 77% seen once. The sequenced material came from lung tumor tissue. The receptors shown here come from a woman between 45 and 60 years old with non-small cell lung cancer. The CDR3 runs from the conserved cysteine through the conserved F or W. The D gene is left open where the match is weak. Clone size is not always given. Where it is, it says once, few, many or a class for expanded clones.

NA	TRBV2	many	14	TRBJ2-3	TGTGCCAGCGGAGCTAGAAGGGGGGGAGATACGCAGTATTTT	CASGARRGGDTQYF
TRBD1	TRBV12-5	NA	15	TRBJ2-7	TGTGCTGGTGGTCCCACGACAGGGGAACCCTACAAGCAGTACTTC	CAGGPTTGEPYKQYF
NA	TRBV6-6	once	12	TRBJ2-5	TGTACCAGCACTTTAGCGCAGGAGACCCAGTACTTC	CTSTLAQETQYF
TRBD2	TRBV29-1	NA	16	TRBJ2-1	TGCAGCGTGGTTAAGGGACTAGTGGAAGTAGGCAATGAGCAGTTCTTC	CSVVKGLVEVGNEQFF
NA	TRBV28	once	11	TRBJ1-6	TGTGCCAGCAGTACCTGGGAATCCCTCCACTTT	CASSTWESLHF
NA	TRBV11-3	once	14	TRBJ2-7	TGTGTCAGCAGCTTAGGCTATACGTCGACTGAGCAGTACTTC	CVSSLGYTSTEQYF
NA	TRBV11-2	NA	15	TRBJ1-5	TGTGCCAGCAGCGCGGAGGGGGTTAGCAATCCGCCCGGGCATTTT	CASSAEGVSNPPGHF
NA	TRBV29-1	once	14	TRBJ2-5	NA	CSVGVGSNQEIQNF
NA	TRBV11-2	NA	13	TRBJ2-3	TGTGCCAGCAACTTAGACAAGGGAGATATGCAGTATTTT	CASNLDKGDMQYF
NA	TRBV5-1	NA	15	TRBJ1-1	TGTACCAGCAGCTTGCAGGATTCGCGGACAACTGAAGCTTTCTTT	CTSSLQDSRTTEAFF
TRBD2	TRBV12-3/TRBV12-4	NA	12	TRBJ2-5	TGTGCCAGCAGTTTAACGGGGGGGGCTCAGTACTTC	CASSLTGGAQYF
NA	TRBV28	NA	11	TRBJ1-6	TGTGCCAGTAGTGTCCGGGAATCCCTCCACTTT	CASSVRESLHF
TRBD2	TRBV7-8	NA	15	TRBJ2-1	TGTGCCAACAGCTCCCGACTAGCGTCCTGCAATGAGCAGTTCTTC	CANSSRLASCNEQFF
NA	TRBV11-1	NA	18	TRBJ2-2	TGTGCCAGTAGCATCGGAGCGTGGGCTCAGTTGAACACCGGGGAGTTGTTTTTT	CASSIGAWAQLNTGELFF
NA	TRBV6-6	NA	14	TRBJ2-5	TGTGCCAACAGATACGCACAGGATCGAGAGACCCAGTACTTC	CANRYAQDRETQYF